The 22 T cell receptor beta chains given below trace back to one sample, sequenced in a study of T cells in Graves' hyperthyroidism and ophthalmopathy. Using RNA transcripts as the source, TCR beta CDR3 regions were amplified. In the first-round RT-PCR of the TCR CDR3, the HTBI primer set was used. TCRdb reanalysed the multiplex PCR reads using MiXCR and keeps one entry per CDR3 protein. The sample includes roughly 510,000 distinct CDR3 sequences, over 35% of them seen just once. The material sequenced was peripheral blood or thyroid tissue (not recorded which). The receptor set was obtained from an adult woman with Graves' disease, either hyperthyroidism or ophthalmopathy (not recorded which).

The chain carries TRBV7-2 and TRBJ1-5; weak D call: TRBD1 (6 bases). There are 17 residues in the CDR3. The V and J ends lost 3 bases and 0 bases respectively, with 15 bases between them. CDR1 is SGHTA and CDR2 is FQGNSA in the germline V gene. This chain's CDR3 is CASSLAGGASSNQPQHF. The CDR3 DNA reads TGTGCCAGCAGCTTGGCGGGGGGGGCTAGTAGCAATCAGCCCCAGCATTTT.

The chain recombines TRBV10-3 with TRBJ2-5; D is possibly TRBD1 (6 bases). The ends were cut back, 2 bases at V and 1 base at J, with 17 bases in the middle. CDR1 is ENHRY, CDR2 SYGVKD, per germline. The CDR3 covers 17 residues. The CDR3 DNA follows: TGTGCCATCAGTGAGAACTATGACAGAGGGGGCCAAGAGACCCAGTACTTC. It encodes CAISENYDRGGQETQYF.

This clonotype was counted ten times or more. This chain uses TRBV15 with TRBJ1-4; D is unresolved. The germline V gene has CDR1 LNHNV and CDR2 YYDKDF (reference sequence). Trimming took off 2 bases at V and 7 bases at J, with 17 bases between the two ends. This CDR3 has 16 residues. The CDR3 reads CATSRTSVGKGEKLFF. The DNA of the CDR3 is TGTGCCACCAGCAGAACTTCGGTGGGAAAGGGTGAAAAACTGTTTTTT.

The CDR3 nucleotides are TGCAGTGCTAGACCCCCGGGGCGGAGCTCCTACGAGCAGTACTTC. Residues: CSARPPGRSSYEQYF. V and J are TRBV20-1 and TRBJ2-7; D assignment may be TRBD1 or TRBD2 (5 bases each). Germline V gives CDR1 DFQATT, CDR2 SNEGSKA (reference sequence). V shed 2 bases and J shed 0 bases, with 14 bases lying between them. The CDR3 extends over 15 amino acids.

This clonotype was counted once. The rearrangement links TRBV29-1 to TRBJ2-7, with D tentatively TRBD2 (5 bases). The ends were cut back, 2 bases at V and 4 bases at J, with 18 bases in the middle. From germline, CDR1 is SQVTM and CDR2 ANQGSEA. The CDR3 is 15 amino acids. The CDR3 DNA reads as TGCAGCGTTGAACAGTCAGGAGCGGCACGGTACGAGCAGTACTTC. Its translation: CSVEQSGAARYEQYF.

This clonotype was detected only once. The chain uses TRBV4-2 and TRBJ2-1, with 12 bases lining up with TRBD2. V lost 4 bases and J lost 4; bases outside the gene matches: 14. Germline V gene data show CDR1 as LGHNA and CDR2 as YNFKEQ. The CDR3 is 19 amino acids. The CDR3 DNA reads TGTGCCAGCAGCCGGACTAGCGGGACCTACCAGGGAGTTTACAATGAGCAGTTCTTC. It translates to CASSRTSGTYQGVYNEQFF.

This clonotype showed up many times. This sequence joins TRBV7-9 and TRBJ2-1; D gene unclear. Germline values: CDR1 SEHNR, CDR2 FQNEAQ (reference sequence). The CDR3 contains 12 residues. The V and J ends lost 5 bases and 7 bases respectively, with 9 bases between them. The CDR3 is CASSRSKNEQFF. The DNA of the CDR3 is TGTGCCAGCAGCCGGAGTAAGAATGAGCAGTTCTTC.

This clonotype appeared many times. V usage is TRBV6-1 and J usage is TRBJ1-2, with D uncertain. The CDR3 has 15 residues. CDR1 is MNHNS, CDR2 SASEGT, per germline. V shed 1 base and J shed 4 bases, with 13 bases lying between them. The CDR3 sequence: CASSEVLTDTYGYTF. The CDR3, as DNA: TGTGCCAGCAGTGAAGTATTGACCGACACCTATGGCTACACCTTC.

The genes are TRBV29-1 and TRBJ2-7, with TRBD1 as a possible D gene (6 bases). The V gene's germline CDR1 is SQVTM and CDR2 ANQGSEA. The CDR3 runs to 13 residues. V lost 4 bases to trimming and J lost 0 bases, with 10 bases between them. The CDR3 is CSVVTGNSYEQYF. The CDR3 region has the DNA TGCAGCGTTGTGACAGGTAACTCCTACGAGCAGTACTTC.

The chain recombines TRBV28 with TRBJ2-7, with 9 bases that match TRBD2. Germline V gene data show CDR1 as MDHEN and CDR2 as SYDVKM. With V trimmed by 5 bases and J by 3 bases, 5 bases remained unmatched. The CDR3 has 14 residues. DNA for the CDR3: TGTGCCAGCAGTCCGCGGGAGGGAATCTACGAGCAGTACTTC. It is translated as CASSPREGIYEQYF.

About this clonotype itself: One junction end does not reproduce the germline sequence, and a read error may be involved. CDR3 in amino acids: CASSLAGQAYEKLFF. The CDR3 DNA reads as TGCGCCAGCAGCTTGGCCGGGCAGGCCTATGAAAAACTGTTTTTT. The chain employs TRBV7-9 and TRBJ1-4; the D is unclear. Germline assignment: CDR1 SEHNR and CDR2 FQNEAQ (reference sequence). This CDR3 contains 15 residues.

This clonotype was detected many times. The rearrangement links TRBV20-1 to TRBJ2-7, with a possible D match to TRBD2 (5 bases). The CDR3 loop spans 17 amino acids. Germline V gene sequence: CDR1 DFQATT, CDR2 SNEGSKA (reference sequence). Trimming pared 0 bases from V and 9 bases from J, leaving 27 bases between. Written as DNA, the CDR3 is TGCAGTGCTAGAGATCTAGCTTTAACTACCCCATACCCGATGCAGTACTTC. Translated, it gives CSARDLALTTPYPMQYF.

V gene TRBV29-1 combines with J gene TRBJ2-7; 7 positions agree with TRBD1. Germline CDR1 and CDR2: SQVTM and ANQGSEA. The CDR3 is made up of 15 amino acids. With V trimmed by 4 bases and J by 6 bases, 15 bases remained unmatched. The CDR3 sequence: CSVGKGAGARGEQYF. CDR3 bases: TGCAGCGTTGGGAAGGGGGCAGGGGCGAGAGGCGAGCAGTACTTC.

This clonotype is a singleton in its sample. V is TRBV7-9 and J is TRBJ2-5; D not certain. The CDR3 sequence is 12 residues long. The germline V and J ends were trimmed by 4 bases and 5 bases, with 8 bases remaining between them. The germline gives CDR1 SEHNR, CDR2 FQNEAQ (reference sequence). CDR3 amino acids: CASSWPGETQYF. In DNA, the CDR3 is TGTGCCAGCAGCTGGCCTGGGGAGACCCAGTACTTC.

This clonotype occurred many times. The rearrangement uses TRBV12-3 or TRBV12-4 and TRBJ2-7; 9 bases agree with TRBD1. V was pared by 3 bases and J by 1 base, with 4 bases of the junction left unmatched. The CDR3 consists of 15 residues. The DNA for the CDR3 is TGTGCCAGCAGTTTCGGCGGACAGGGGTCCTACGAGCAGTACTTC. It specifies CASSFGGQGSYEQYF.

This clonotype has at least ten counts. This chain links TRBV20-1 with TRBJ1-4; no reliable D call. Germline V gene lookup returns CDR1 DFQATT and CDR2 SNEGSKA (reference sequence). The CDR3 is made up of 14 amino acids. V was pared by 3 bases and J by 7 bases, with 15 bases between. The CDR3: CSARESITAEKLFF. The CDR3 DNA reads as TGCAGTGCTAGGGAGAGCATTACTGCTGAAAAACTGTTTTTT.

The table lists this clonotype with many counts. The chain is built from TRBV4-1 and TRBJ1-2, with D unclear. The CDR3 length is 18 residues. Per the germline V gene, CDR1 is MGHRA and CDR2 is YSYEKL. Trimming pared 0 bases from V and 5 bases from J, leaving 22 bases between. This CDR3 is CASSQEASRTLRWYGYTF. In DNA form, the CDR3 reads TGCGCCAGCAGCCAAGAAGCATCGAGGACCCTCAGGTGGTATGGCTACACCTTC.

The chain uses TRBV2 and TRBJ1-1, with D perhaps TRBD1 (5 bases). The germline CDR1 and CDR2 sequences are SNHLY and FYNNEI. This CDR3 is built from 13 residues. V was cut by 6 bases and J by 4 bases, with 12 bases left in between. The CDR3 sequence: CASSQGRVTEAFF. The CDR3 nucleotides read TGTGCCAGCAGCCAGGGACGGGTCACTGAAGCTTTCTTT.

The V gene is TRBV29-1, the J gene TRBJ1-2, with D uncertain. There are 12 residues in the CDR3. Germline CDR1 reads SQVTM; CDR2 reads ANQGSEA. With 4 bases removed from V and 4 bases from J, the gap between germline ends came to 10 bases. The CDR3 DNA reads TGCAGCGTTGGCAGGAGCAGCTATGGCTACACCTTC. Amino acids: CSVGRSSYGYTF.

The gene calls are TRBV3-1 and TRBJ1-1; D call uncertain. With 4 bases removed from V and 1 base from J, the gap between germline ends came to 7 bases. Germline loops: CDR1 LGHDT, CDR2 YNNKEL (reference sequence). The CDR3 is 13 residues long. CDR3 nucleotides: TGTGCCAGCAGCCGTTTGGGGAACACTGAAGCTTTCTTT. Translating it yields CASSRLGNTEAFF.

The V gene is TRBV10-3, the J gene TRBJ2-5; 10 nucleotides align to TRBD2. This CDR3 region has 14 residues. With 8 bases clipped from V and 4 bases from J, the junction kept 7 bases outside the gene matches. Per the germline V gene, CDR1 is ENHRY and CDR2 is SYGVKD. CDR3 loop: CAIGTLAGAETQYF. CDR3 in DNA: TGTGCCATCGGGACTCTAGCGGGAGCAGAGACCCAGTACTTC.

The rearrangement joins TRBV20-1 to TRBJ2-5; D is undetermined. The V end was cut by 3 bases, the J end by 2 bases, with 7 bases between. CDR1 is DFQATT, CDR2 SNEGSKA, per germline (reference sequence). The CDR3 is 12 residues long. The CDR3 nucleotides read TGCAGTGCTAGCGGAGTTCAAGAGACCCAGTACTTC. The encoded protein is CSASGVQETQYF.